This T cell receptor beta chain was captured by sequencing in a study of vaccination and CD4 T cells after COVID-19. For the study at large: Overlapping spike peptides of SARS-CoV-2, HCoV-NL63, HCoV-OC43 and HCoV-229E stimulated the cells. Whole-study results and caveats: Spike mono-reactive clones accounted for 304 of the 307 vaccine-specific clones found in convalescent patients.

Treatment denoted: roughly ten-day PBMC culture with coronavirus spike peptide pools or control peptides (ViraFEST assay). ViraFEST used peptide pools to expand antigen-specific T cells, then sequenced TCRs. V lost 10 bases, J lost 2 bases, and 5 bases stayed unmatched. This CDR3 spans 14 amino acids. Germline V gene sequence: CDR1 ENHRY, CDR2 SYGVKD. The Oncomine TCR Beta short-read assay was applied to DNA of cultured CD4+ T cells. Each CDR3 protein is one row after TCRdb ran MiXCR on the PCR reads. The repertoire has about 19,000 distinct CDR3 sequences, less than 50% of them found once; the top ten carry approximately 14%. This clonotype has only a few counts. What it recognizes is unknown.

The material sequenced was cultured CD4+ T cells from blood. The rearrangement links TRBV10-3 to TRBJ2-3; 11 bases line up with TRBD1. This sequence originates from a human donor with COVID-19. CDR3 in amino acids: CATRDRGFTDTQYF. The CDR3 DNA is TGTGCCACCAGGGACAGGGGGTTCACAGATACGCAGTATTTT.